This TCR beta chain comes out of a study of T cells in Graves' hyperthyroidism and ophthalmopathy. Study-level points and caveats: Clonotypes that were expanded in thyroid above 0.001 mostly appeared in blood too. Median prediction lead before ophthalmopathy onset was around seven months with the model.

About 10 ml of fresh peripheral blood supplied the PBMCs. TCR beta CDR3 regions were amplified from RNA transcripts. An initial round of RT-PCR targeting the TCR CDR3 relied on the HTBI primer set. TCRdb used MiXCR to reprocess the multiplex PCR reads, holding one entry per CDR3 protein. This table has approximately 530,000 distinct CDR3 sequences, less than 20% appearing once. Trimming removed 5 bases from V and 1 base from J; junction bases left unmatched: 11. This CDR3 comprises 17 residues. This clonotype was observed a handful of times. Its antigen is unknown. The chain couples TRBV12-3 or TRBV12-4 to TRBJ1-5; 7 bases map to TRBD1. Sequencing was performed on blood. The sequence derives from a man aged 40-49 years with Graves' ophthalmopathy. The CDR3 here is CASSKGILGQSNQPQHF. CDR3 nucleotide sequence: TGTGCCAGCAGTAAGGGGATACTGGGACAGAGCAATCAGCCCCAGCATTTT.